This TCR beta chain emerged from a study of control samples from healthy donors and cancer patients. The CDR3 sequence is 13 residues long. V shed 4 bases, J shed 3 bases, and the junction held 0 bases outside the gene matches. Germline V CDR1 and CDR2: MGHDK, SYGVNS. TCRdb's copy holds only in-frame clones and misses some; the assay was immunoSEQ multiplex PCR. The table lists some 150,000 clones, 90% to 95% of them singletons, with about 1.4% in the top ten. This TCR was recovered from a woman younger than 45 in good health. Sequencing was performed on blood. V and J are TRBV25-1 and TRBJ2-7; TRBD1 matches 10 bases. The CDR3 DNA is TGTGCCAGCAGTGGGACAGGGGGCTACGAGCAGTACTTC. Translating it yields CASSGTGGYEQYF.